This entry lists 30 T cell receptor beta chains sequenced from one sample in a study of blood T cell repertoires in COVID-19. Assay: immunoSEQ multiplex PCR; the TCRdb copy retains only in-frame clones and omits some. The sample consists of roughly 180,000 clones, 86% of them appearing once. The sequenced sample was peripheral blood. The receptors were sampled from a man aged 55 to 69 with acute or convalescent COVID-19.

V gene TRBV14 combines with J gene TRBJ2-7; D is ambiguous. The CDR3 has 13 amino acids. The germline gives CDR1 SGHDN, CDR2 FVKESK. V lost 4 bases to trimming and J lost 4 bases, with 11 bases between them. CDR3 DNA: TGTGCCAGCAGCCCGATCCACGGGTACGAGCAGTACTTC. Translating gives CASSPIHGYEQYF.

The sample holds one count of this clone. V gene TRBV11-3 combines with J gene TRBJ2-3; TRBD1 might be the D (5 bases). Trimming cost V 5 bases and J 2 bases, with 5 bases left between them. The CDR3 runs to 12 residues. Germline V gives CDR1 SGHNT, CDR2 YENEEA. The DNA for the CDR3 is TGTGCCAGCAGCGGGGCCACAGATACGCAGTATTTT. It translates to CASSGATDTQYF.

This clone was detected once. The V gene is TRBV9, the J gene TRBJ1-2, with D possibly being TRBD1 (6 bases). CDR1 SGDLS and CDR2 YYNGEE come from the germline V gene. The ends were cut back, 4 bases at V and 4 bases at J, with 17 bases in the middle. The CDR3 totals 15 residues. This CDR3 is CASSQGLSEGYGYTF. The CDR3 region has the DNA TGTGCCAGCAGCCAGGGGCTCTCCGAGGGCTATGGCTACACCTTC.

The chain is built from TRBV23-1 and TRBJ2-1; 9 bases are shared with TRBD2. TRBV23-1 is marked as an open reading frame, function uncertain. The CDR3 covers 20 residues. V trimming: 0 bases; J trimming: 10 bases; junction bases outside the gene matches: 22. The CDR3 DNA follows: TGCGCCAGCAGTCAATCCTCCGGACGGCGGGAGGGCCCATCAGTTGGCGAGCAGTTCTTC. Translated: CASSQSSGRREGPSVGEQFF.

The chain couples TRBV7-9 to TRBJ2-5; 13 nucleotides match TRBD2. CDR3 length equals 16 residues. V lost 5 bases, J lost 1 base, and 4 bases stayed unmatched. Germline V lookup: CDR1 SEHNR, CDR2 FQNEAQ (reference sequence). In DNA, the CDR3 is TGTGCCAGCAGCGAAAGGACTAGCGGGAGCCAAGAGACCCAGTACTTC. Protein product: CASSERTSGSQETQYF.

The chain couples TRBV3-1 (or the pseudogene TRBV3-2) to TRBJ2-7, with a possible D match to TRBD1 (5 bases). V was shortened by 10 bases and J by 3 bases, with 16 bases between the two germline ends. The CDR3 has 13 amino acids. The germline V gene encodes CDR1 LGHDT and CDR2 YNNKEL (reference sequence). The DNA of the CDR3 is TGTGCCACCGCAGGGCGGAAAAACTACGAGCAGTACTTC. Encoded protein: CATAGRKNYEQYF.

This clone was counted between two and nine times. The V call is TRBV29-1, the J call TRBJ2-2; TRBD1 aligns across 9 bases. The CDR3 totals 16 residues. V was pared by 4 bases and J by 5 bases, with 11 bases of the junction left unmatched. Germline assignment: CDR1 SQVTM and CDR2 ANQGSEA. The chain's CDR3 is CSVGALETGGTGELFF. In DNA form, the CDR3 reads TGCAGCGTTGGGGCCCTGGAGACAGGGGGAACCGGGGAGCTGTTTTTT.

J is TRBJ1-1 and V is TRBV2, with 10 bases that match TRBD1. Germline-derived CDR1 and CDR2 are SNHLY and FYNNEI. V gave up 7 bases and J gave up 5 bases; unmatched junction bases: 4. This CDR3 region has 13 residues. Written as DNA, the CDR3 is TGTGCCAGCACCGGGACAGGGGTTACTGAAGCTTTCTTT. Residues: CASTGTGVTEAFF. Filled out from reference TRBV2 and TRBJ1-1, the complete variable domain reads EPEVTQTPSHQVTQMGQEVILRCVPISNHLYFYWYRQILGQKVEFLVSFYNNEISEKSEIFDDQFSVERPDGSNFTLKIRSTKLEDSAMYFCASTGTGVTEAFFGQGTRLTVV.

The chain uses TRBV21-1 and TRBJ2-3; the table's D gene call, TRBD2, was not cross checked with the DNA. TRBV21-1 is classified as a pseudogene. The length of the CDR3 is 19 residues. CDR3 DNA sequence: TGTGCCAGCAGCAAAGTGTGTGGGACTAGCGGGATCGTTGGAGATACGCAGTATTTT. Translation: CASSKVCGTSGIVGDTQYF.

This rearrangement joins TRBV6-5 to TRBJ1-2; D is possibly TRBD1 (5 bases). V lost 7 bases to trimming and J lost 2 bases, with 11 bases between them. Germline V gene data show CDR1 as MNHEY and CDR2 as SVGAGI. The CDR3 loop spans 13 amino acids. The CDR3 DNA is TGTGCCAGCAATCCAGGGCACAACTATGGCTACACCTTC. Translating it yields CASNPGHNYGYTF.

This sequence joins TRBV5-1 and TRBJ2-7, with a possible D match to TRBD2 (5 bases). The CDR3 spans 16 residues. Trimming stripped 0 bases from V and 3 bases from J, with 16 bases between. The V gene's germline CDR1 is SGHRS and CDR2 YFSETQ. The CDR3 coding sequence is TGCGCCAGCAGCTTGGATGGACTCCGATCCAACTACGAGCAGTACTTC. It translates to CASSLDGLRSNYEQYF.

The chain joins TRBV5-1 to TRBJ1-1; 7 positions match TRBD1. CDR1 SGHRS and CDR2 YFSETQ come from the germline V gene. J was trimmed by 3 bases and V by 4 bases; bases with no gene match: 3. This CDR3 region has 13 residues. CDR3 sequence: CASSEQGYTEAFF. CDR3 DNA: TGCGCCAGCAGCGAACAGGGGTACACTGAAGCTTTCTTT.

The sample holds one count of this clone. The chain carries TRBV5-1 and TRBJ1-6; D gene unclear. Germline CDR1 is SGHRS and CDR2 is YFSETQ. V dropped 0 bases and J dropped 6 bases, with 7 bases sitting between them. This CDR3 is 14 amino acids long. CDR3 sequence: CASSLERGNSPLHF. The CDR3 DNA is TGCGCCAGCAGCTTGGAACGGGGTAATTCACCCCTCCACTTT.

In DNA form, the CDR3 reads TGCGCCAGCAGCTTGTCTACTAGCCCAGGCACCGGGGAGCTGTTTTTT. Its protein product is CASSLSTSPGTGELFF. The V gene is TRBV5-1, the J gene TRBJ2-2; possibly TRBD2 for D (6 bases). The CDR3 sequence is 16 residues long. The germline V and J ends were trimmed by 1 base and 4 bases, with 14 bases remaining between them. Germline-derived CDR1 and CDR2 are SGHRS and YFSETQ.

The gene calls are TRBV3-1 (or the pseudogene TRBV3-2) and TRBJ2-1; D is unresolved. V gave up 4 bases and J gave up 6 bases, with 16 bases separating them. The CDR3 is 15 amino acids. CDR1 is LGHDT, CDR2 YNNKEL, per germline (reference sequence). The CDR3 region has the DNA TGTGCCAGCAGCCCGCTAGGATCCCTGGGCAATGAGCAGTTCTTC. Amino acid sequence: CASSPLGSLGNEQFF.

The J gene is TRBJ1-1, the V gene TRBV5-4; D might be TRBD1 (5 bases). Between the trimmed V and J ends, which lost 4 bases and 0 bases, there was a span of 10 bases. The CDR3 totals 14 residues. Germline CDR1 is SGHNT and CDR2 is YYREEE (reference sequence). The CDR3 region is CASSQTVMNTEAFF. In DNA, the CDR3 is TGTGCCAGCAGCCAGACAGTTATGAACACTGAAGCTTTCTTT.

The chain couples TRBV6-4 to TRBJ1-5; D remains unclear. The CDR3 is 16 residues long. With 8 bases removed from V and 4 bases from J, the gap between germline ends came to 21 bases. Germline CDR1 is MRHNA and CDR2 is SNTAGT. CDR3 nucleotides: TGTGCCAGCGGAGGATTACAGTGTTCTGGGAATCAGCCCCAGCATTTT. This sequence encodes CASGGLQCSGNQPQHF.

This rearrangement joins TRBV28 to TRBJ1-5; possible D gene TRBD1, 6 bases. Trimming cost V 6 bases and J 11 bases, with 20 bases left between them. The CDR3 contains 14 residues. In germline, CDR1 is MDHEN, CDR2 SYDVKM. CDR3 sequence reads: CASRSPPGAPAQHF. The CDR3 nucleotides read TGTGCCAGCAGATCTCCTCCAGGGGCGCCGGCCCAGCATTTT. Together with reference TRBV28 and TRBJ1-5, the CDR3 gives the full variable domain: DVKVTQSSRYLVKRTGEKVFLECVQDMDHENMFWYRQDPGLGLRLIYFSYDVKMKEKGDIPEGYSVSREKKERFSLILESASTNQTSMYLCASRSPPGAPAQHFGDGTRLSIL.

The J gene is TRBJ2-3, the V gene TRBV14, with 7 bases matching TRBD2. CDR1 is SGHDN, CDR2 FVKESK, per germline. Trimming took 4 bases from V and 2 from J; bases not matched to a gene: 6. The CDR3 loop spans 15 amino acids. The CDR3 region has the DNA TGTGCCAGCAGCCGAGGGGAGGGCCTCACAGATACGCAGTATTTT. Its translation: CASSRGEGLTDTQYF.

The CDR3 loop reads CASSFPSGGSYEQYF. In DNA form, the CDR3 reads TGTGCCAGCAGTTTCCCTAGCGGGGGATCCTACGAGCAGTACTTC. The chain combines TRBV28 with TRBJ2-7; 10 bases are a match to TRBD2. CDR3 length: 15 amino acids. Germline loops: CDR1 MDHEN, CDR2 SYDVKM. The J segment lost 1 base and the V segment lost 3 bases, leaving 3 bases of the junction unmatched.

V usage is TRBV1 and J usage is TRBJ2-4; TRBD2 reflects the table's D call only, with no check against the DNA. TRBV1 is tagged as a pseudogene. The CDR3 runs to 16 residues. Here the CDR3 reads CTSSQDQWTLKNIQYF. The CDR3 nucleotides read TGCACCAGCAGCCAAGATCAGTGGACTCTTAAAAACATTCAGTACTTC.

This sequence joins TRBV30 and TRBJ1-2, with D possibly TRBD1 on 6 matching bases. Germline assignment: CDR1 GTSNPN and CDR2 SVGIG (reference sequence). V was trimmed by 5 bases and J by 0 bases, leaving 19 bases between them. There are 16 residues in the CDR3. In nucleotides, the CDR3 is TGTGCCTGGGGCTTGGGGGCACCAACAACTAACTATGGCTACACCTTC. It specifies CAWGLGAPTTNYGYTF.

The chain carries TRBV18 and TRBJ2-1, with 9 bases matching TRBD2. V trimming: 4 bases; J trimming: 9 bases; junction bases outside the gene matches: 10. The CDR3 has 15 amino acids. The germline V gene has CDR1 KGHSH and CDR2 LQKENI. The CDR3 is CASSLSASGIVEQFF. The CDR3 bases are TGTGCCAGCTCACTCTCGGCTAGCGGGATCGTTGAGCAGTTCTTC.

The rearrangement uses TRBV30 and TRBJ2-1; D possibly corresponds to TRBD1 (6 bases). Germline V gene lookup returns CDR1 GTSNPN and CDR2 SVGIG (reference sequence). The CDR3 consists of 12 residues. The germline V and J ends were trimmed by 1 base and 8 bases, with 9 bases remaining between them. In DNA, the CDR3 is TGTGCCTGGAGTGACGACAGGTATGAGCAGTTCTTC. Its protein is CAWSDDRYEQFF.

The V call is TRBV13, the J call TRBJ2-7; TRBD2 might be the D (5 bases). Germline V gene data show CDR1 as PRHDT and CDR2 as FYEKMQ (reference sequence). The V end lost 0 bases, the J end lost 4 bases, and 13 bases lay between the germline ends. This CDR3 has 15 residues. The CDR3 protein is CASSLGRGRGYEQYF. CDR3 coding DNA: TGTGCCAGCAGCTTAGGCCGGGGTCGAGGGTACGAGCAGTACTTC.

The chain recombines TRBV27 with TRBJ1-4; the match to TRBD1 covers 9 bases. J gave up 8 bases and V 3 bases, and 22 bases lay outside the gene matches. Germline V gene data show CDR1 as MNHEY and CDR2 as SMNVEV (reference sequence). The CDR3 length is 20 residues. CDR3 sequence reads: CASSLGAGTGLWGGKEKLFF. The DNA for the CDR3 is TGTGCCAGCAGTTTGGGCGCCGGGACAGGGTTGTGGGGGGGAAAAGAAAAACTGTTTTTT.

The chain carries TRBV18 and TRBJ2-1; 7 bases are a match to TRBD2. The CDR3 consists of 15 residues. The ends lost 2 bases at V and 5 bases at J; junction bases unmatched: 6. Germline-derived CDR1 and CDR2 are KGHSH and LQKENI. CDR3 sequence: CASSPGASGNNEQFF. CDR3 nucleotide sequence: TGTGCCAGCTCACCAGGGGCTAGCGGAAACAATGAGCAGTTCTTC.

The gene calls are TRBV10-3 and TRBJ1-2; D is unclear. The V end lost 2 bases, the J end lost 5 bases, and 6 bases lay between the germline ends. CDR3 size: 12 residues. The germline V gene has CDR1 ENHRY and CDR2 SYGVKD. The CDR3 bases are TGTGCCATCAGTGAGGTCTCGTATGGCTACACCTTC. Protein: CAISEVSYGYTF.

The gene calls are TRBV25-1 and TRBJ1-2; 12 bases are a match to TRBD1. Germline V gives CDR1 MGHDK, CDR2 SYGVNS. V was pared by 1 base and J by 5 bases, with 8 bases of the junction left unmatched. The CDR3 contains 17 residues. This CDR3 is CASSEWGQGAPGYGYTF. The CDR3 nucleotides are TGTGCCAGCAGTGAATGGGGACAGGGGGCGCCGGGGTATGGCTACACCTTC.

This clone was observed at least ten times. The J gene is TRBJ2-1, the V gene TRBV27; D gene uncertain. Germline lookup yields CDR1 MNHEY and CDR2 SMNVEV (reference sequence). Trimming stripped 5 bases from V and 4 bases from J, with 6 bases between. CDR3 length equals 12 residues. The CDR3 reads CASSPGYNEQFF. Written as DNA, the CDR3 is TGTGCCAGCAGTCCGGGTTACAATGAGCAGTTCTTC.